This T cell receptor (beta chain) was obtained from a study of T cell responses to AZD1222 COVID-19 vaccine. Germline V CDR1 and CDR2: SGHNT, YYREEE (reference sequence). The length of the CDR3 is 16 residues. V gave up 4 bases and J gave up 3 bases; unmatched junction bases: 6. Data came from immunoSEQ multiplex PCR; TCRdb stores just in-frame clones and leaves some out. The sample has roughly 80,000 clones; roughly 87% are singletons. The chain combines TRBV5-4 with TRBJ2-1; 11 bases map to TRBD2. The sequencing used peripheral blood, collected 28 days after the second AZD1222 dose. The clonotype was recovered from an adult who received the AZD1222 COVID-19 vaccine. CDR3 loop: CASSPRLAGLYNEQFF. The CDR3 DNA reads TGTGCCAGCAGCCCTAGACTAGCGGGGCTCTACAATGAGCAGTTCTTC.